These 10 T cell receptor beta chains came from one sample sequenced in a study of radiotherapy plus CTLA-4 blockade in lung cancer. Data came from immunoSEQ multiplex PCR; TCRdb stores just in-frame clones and leaves some out. Among about 53,000 clones listed, approximately 85% were seen once. The starting material was peripheral blood, obtained from a patient treated with radiotherapy plus ipilimumab. Receptors were obtained from a human donor with non-small cell lung cancer whose response to radiotherapy plus ipilimumab could not be evaluated.

CDR3 coding DNA: TGTGCCAGCAGCCGGGAGGCGGGATCTCACTACGAGCAGTACTTC. This sequence encodes CASSREAGSHYEQYF. The chain uses TRBV27 and TRBJ2-7, with 7 bases matching TRBD2. V trimming: 6 bases; J trimming: 3 bases; junction bases outside the gene matches: 11. The CDR3 contains 15 residues. Germline V gene sequence: CDR1 MNHEY, CDR2 SMNVEV (reference sequence).

This chain joins TRBV5-6 and TRBJ1-2; D possibly corresponds to TRBD1 (6 bases). Germline values: CDR1 SGHDT, CDR2 YYEEEE. Trimming shortened V by 4 bases and J by 4 bases, and 17 bases separated the two germline ends. The CDR3 loop spans 15 amino acids. The CDR3 loop reads CASSPQGFAPYGYTF. For the CDR3, the DNA is TGTGCCAGCAGCCCACAGGGCTTTGCCCCCTATGGCTACACCTTC.

The V and J genes are TRBV27 and TRBJ1-2; no firm D call. Trimming removed 2 bases from V and 2 bases from J, with 9 bases in between. Germline values: CDR1 MNHEY, CDR2 SMNVEV (reference sequence). This CDR3 comprises 14 residues. The CDR3 spells CASSLGGINYGYTF. Here the CDR3 DNA reads TGTGCCAGCAGTTTAGGCGGGATAAACTATGGCTACACCTTC.

V and J are TRBV29-1 and TRBJ2-1; a weak D match, TRBD1 (6 bases). Trimming cost V 6 bases and J 0 bases, with 18 bases left between them. This CDR3 has 16 amino acids. Germline CDR1 and CDR2: SQVTM and ANQGSEA. The DNA of the CDR3 is TGCAGCGTCACCTCCGGGACAAGGGGCTCCTACAATGAGCAGTTCTTC. It yields the protein CSVTSGTRGSYNEQFF.

The rearrangement joins TRBV19 to TRBJ2-1; 8 nucleotides agree with TRBD1. The CDR3 runs 15 residues. The J segment lost 1 base and the V segment lost 3 bases, leaving 2 bases of the junction unmatched. Germline loops: CDR1 LNHDA, CDR2 SQIVND (reference sequence). This chain's CDR3 is CASSIRQGSYNEQFF. CDR3 bases: TGTGCCAGTAGTATCAGACAGGGGTCCTACAATGAGCAGTTCTTC.

This chain connects TRBV11-2 to TRBJ2-7, with TRBD1 matching 10 bases. Germline-derived CDR1 and CDR2 are SGHAT and FQNNGV. The CDR3 extends over 14 amino acids. V shed 3 bases and J 6 bases; nucleotides not matched to a gene: 5. As DNA, the CDR3 is TGTGCCAGCAGCTTGGGGACAGGGGTCTTCGAGCAGTACTTC. It yields the protein CASSLGTGVFEQYF.

The chain combines TRBV9 with TRBJ2-7; tentative D call: TRBD1 (5 bases). CDR3 length equals 13 residues. V was clipped by 0 bases and J by 5 bases, with 9 bases between them. The V gene's germline CDR1 is SGDLS and CDR2 YYNGEE. CDR3 coding DNA: TGTGCCAGCAGCGTAGGGGGCGGAGACGAGCAGTACTTC. Its protein is CASSVGGGDEQYF.

This clone has just a few counts. The CDR3 DNA is TGCGCCAGCAGCCAGCATCCTCCACAGGGAAAGACTGAAGCTTTCTTT. Its protein is CASSQHPPQGKTEAFF. The chain is built from TRBV4-1 and TRBJ1-1; TRBD1 might be the D (6 bases). Deletions cut 3 bases from V and 5 bases from J, with 19 bases between. This CDR3 contains 16 residues. The V gene's germline CDR1 is MGHRA and CDR2 YSYEKL.

The chain recombines TRBV18 with TRBJ1-1; a weak D match, TRBD1 (6 bases). The V gene's germline CDR1 is KGHSH and CDR2 LQKENI. Trimming cost V 2 bases and J 3 bases, with 13 bases left between them. CDR3 length: 15 residues. Here the CDR3 DNA reads TGTGCCAGCTCACCAAGGACAGTTGAGGACACTGAAGCTTTCTTT. Translation gives CASSPRTVEDTEAFF.

The rearrangement links TRBV5-4 to TRBJ1-3; D may be TRBD1 (5 bases). Germline CDR1 SGHNT, CDR2 YYREEE (reference sequence). Trimming shortened V by 3 bases and J by 0 bases, and 19 bases separated the two germline ends. This CDR3 has 18 residues. The chain's CDR3 is CASSSPRGKESSGNTIYF. CDR3 in DNA: TGTGCCAGCAGCTCCCCCCGGGGGAAGGAGAGCTCTGGAAACACCATATATTTT.